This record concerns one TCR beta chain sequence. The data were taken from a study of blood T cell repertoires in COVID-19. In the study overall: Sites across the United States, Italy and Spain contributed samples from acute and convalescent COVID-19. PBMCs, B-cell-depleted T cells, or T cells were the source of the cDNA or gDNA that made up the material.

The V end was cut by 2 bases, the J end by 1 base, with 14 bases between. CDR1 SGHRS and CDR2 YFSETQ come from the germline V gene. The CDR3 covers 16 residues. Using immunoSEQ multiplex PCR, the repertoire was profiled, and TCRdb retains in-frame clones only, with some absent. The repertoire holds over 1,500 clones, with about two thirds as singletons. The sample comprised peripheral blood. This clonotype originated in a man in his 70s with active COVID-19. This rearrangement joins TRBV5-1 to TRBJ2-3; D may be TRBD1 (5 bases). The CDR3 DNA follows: TGCGCCAGCAGCTTAGGGGCAAAGTGGGGCACAGATACGCAGTATTTT. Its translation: CASSLGAKWGTDTQYF.